This TCR beta chain was identified during a study of blood T cells in healthy people across ages. Combining a sample-barcoded 5' primer with a J-beta primer mix, a second PCR ran for roughly 7 to 12 cycles. TCRdb analysed the 5' RACE reads with MiXCR anew, one entry per CDR3 protein. The sample contains about 730,000 distinct CDR3 sequences, about 42% of which appear only once. The CDR3 totals 13 residues. Trimming removed 8 bases at V and 4 bases at J, with 12 bases between. The germline V gene encodes CDR1 SNHLY and CDR2 FYNNEI. Sequenced: blood. The chain uses TRBV2 and TRBJ2-1; a possible D gene is TRBD2 (6 bases). This clonotype originated in a woman aged 60-75 years in good health. The CDR3 loop reads CASWRGQYNEQFF. The CDR3 nucleotides read TGTGCCAGCTGGAGGGGCCAGTACAATGAGCAGTTCTTC. The full variable domain, completed using reference TRBV2 and TRBJ2-1, is EPEVTQTPSHQVTQMGQEVILRCVPISNHLYFYWYRQILGQKVEFLVSFYNNEISEKSEIFDDQFSVERPDGSNFTLKIRSTKLEDSAMYFCASWRGQYNEQFFGPGTRLTVL.